This T cell receptor (beta chain) stems from a study of shared T cell receptors in the human thymus. CDR1 LGHNT and CDR2 FRNRAP come from the germline V gene. The CDR3 contains 12 residues. Trimming pared 6 bases from V and 6 bases from J, leaving 11 bases between. Data came from immunoSEQ multiplex PCR; TCRdb stores just in-frame clones and leaves some out. Among approximately 580,000 clones listed, around three quarters were seen once. A further study also used this sample, focusing on human thymus T cells. This second study says: Healthy Finnish infants undergoing corrective surgery for congenital heart defects were the donors. Highly overlapping thymic repertoires in unrelated individuals were reported by related research.

This chain links TRBV12-5 with TRBJ1-2; D perhaps matches TRBD1 (6 bases). The sequence came from a boy younger than two with a congenital heart defect. The source material was thymocytes. CDR3 bases: TGTGCTAGTGGGTCCCCAGGGGATGGCTACACCTTC. This gives the protein CASGSPGDGYTF.